Below are 21 T cell receptor beta chains sequenced from a single sample in a study of cytomegalovirus exposure and HLA in healthy donors. 60 Vbeta and 13 Jbeta primers were used in PCR. Profiling relied on immunoSEQ multiplex PCR, and the TCRdb table lists in-frame clones only, not all of them. Of about 140,000 clones listed, around 80% are singletons. The specimen sequenced was PBMCs. These receptors all come from a man aged 35-49 years in good health and CMV-seropositive.

As concerns this clone: The sample contains more than one DNA sequence encoding this CDR3. The chain links TRBV19 to TRBJ1-5; 7 bases align to TRBD1. CDR3 length equals 17 residues. Germline V CDR1 and CDR2: LNHDA, SQIVND (reference sequence). V gave up 0 bases and J gave up 2 bases; unmatched junction bases: 7. The CDR3 reads CASSIDGGQYGNQPQHF. CDR3 bases: TGTGCCAGTAGTATAGATGGGGGACAGTACGGCAATCAGCCCCAGCATTTT.

The rearrangement links TRBV9 to TRBJ1-2; 10 nucleotides align to TRBD1. The CDR3 consists of 14 residues. Germline V gives CDR1 SGDLS, CDR2 YYNGEE. J gave up 6 bases and V 0 bases, and 2 bases lay outside the gene matches. The CDR3 nucleotides read TGTGCCAGCAGCGTAGTCGGGACAGGGGATGGCTACACCTTC. Translated: CASSVVGTGDGYTF.

The J gene is TRBJ2-2, the V gene TRBV9; TRBD1 matches 10 bases. CDR1 SGDLS and CDR2 YYNGEE come from the germline V gene. V lost 3 bases and J lost 4; bases outside the gene matches: 6. CDR3 length equals 16 residues. CDR3 loop: CASSARQGAVTGELFF. CDR3 nucleotide sequence: TGTGCCAGCAGCGCCCGACAGGGGGCAGTCACCGGGGAGCTGTTTTTT.

This clone was observed once. This chain uses TRBV30 with TRBJ1-4, with 8 nucleotides matching TRBD1. With V trimmed by 3 bases and J by 7 bases, 4 bases remained unmatched. The germline V gene encodes CDR1 GTSNPN and CDR2 SVGIG (reference sequence). The CDR3 extends over 13 amino acids. CDR3 DNA sequence: TGTGCCTGGAGCCGCGACAGGGGTGAAAAACTGTTTTTT. It encodes CAWSRDRGEKLFF.

This clone was counted a few times. The chain employs TRBV7-2 and TRBJ1-1; D unclear. The CDR3 sequence is 13 residues long. Trimming pared 2 bases from V and 7 bases from J, leaving 11 bases between. Germline V gives CDR1 SGHTA, CDR2 FQGNSA. This chain's CDR3 is CASSLNVVSEAFF. The CDR3 region has the DNA TGTGCCAGCAGCTTAAATGTCGTGAGTGAAGCTTTCTTT.

This clone was seen a handful of times. The chain is built from TRBV2 and TRBJ2-7, with 10 bases identical to TRBD2. Germline CDR1 is SNHLY and CDR2 is FYNNEI. This CDR3 is 13 amino acids long. V dropped 7 bases and J dropped 11; count of bases not matched to a gene: 11. The CDR3 DNA sequence: TGTGCCAGCAAATCAGCGGGAGGGGTTAGCAAGTACTTC. As protein: CASKSAGGVSKYF.

The CDR3 loop reads CASRPPGLAKHEQYF. The CDR3 nucleotides are TGTGCCAGCAGACCCCCGGGACTAGCTAAACACGAGCAGTACTTC. The rearrangement joins TRBV6-1 to TRBJ2-7; TRBD2 matches at 9 bases. Trimming at V came to 6 bases and at J to 5 bases, leaving 11 bases not matched to a gene. CDR1 is MNHNS and CDR2 is SASEGT in the germline V gene. The CDR3 consists of 15 residues.

The chain is built from TRBV4-1 and TRBJ1-4, with D unclear. V lost 1 base, J lost 7 bases, and 13 bases lay in between. Germline CDR1 is MGHRA and CDR2 is YSYEKL. The CDR3 length is 15 residues. The CDR3 bases are TGCGCCAGCAGCCAAGTCCCCTCCAGGCGTGAAAAACTGTTTTTT. Residues: CASSQVPSRREKLFF.

A single count supports this clone. The V call is TRBV21-1, the J call TRBJ2-3; TRBD1, the D gene given by the table, was not confirmed from the DNA. TRBV21-1 represents a pseudogene. The CDR3 loop spans 13 amino acids. The CDR3 DNA reads as TGTGCCAGCAGGAACAGGGCTACAGATACGCAGTATTTT. Translating gives CASRNRATDTQYF.

The CDR3 is CASSQRLAGPERETQYF. CDR3 coding DNA: TGTGCCAGCAGCCAACGGCTAGCGGGACCCGAACGCGAGACCCAGTACTTC. This rearrangement joins TRBV7-8 to TRBJ2-5, with TRBD2 identical over 9 bases. CDR3 length: 17 amino acids. The V gene's germline CDR1 is SGHVS and CDR2 FQNEAQ. V shed 5 bases, J shed 5 bases, and the junction held 15 bases outside the gene matches.

The chain carries TRBV19 and TRBJ1-5; D not certain. CDR1 is LNHDA, CDR2 SQIVND, per germline (reference sequence). The CDR3 covers 14 residues. Trimming stripped 10 bases from V and 3 bases from J, with 16 bases between. CDR3 bases: TGTGCCACCAAAAGTCAGGCCATCAATCAGCCCCAGCATTTT. Translation gives CATKSQAINQPQHF.

The chain has TRBV7-8 and TRBJ2-3; 10 bases fit TRBD2. This CDR3 region has 16 residues. Germline-derived CDR1 and CDR2 are SGHVS and FQNEAQ. Trimming removed 6 bases from V and 6 bases from J; junction bases left unmatched: 12. In DNA form, the CDR3 reads TGTGCCAGCAGGGTAGCGGGGGGCCCCCCATTGGATACGCAGTATTTT. Amino acids: CASRVAGGPPLDTQYF.

This clone was picked up a small number of times. The chain is built from TRBV12-5 and TRBJ1-1; TRBD1 agrees at 11 bases. V gave up 6 bases and J gave up 3 bases; unmatched junction bases: 3. The CDR3 extends over 14 amino acids. Germline V CDR1 and CDR2: LGHNT, FRNRAP. CDR3 protein: CASGGTGGDTEAFF. CDR3 in DNA: TGTGCTAGTGGGGGGACAGGGGGAGACACTGAAGCTTTCTTT.

The chain is built from TRBV4-3 and TRBJ1-1, with a tentative D call TRBD1 (6 bases). The CDR3 is made up of 15 amino acids. Germline CDR1 reads LGHNA; CDR2 reads YSLEER. V lost 1 base to trimming and J lost 1 base, with 10 bases between them. The CDR3 nucleotides read TGCGCCAGCAGCCAAGTACAGGGTTCGAACACTGAAGCTTTCTTT. It translates to CASSQVQGSNTEAFF.

The sample holds one count of this clone. J is TRBJ2-7 and V is TRBV5-1; 16 bases are a match to TRBD2. V shed 0 bases, J shed 4 bases, and the junction held 7 bases outside the gene matches. Germline CDR1 reads SGHRS; CDR2 reads YFSETQ. CDR3 length: 18 amino acids. For the CDR3, the DNA is TGCGCCAGCAGCTTGGCAGGGACTAGCGGGAGGGGAGTATACGAGCAGTACTTC. This sequence encodes CASSLAGTSGRGVYEQYF.

The chain couples TRBV6-1 to TRBJ2-2, with 11 bases that match TRBD1. Trimming took 4 bases from V and 6 from J; bases not matched to a gene: 7. Germline V gene data show CDR1 as MNHNS and CDR2 as SASEGT. This CDR3 spans 16 amino acids. CDR3 DNA sequence: TGTGCCAGCAGTGCCGGACAGGGGGCGAGGTCCGGGGAGCTGTTTTTT. It encodes CASSAGQGARSGELFF.

About this clone itself: Compared with germline, one end of the junction differs, possibly owing to a read error. The CDR3 region has the DNA TGTGCCAGCAGTGACTCCGGGACAGCTTCATACGAGCAGTACTTC. Its protein is CASSDSGTASYEQYF. The V and J genes are TRBV6-5 and TRBJ2-5; the match to TRBD1 covers 7 bases. The J call may be mistaken, given a closer DNA end match to TRBJ2-7. Germline CDR1 MNHEY, CDR2 SVGAGI. CDR3 size: 15 residues.

This clone appeared a single time. This rearrangement joins TRBV9 to TRBJ2-1; D may be TRBD2 (6 bases). Trimming removed 4 bases at V and 0 bases at J, with 14 bases between. CDR1 and CDR2 (germline): SGDLS, YYNGEE. The CDR3 spans 16 residues. CDR3 loop: CASSPGSPSSYNEQFF. The CDR3 region has the DNA TGTGCCAGCAGCCCCGGGAGCCCTAGCTCCTACAATGAGCAGTTCTTC. Full variable domain (rest looked up from reference TRBV9 and TRBJ2-1): DSGVTQTPKHLITATGQRVTLRCSPRSGDLSVYWYQQSLDQGLQFLIQYYNGEERAKGNILERFSAQQFPDLHSELNLSSLELGDSALYFCASSPGSPSSYNEQFFGPGTRLTVL.

This clone was seen a single time. The V call is TRBV4-2, the J call TRBJ1-6, with D hard to call. Germline lookup yields CDR1 LGHNA and CDR2 YNFKEQ. CDR3 length: 16 residues. V shed 0 bases and J shed 7 bases, with 13 bases lying between them. CDR3 protein: CASSQEWRDGNSPLHF. The DNA for the CDR3 is TGTGCCAGCAGCCAAGAATGGAGGGATGGGAATTCACCCCTCCACTTT.

The gene calls are TRBV30 and TRBJ2-3; the D gene is possibly TRBD2 (6 bases). The ends were cut back, 0 bases at V and 2 bases at J, with 15 bases in the middle. This CDR3 comprises 16 residues. Germline CDR1 GTSNPN, CDR2 SVGIG (reference sequence). The CDR3 protein is CAWSVRGTALTDTQYF. The CDR3 DNA reads as TGTGCCTGGAGTGTACGGGGGACCGCACTCACAGATACGCAGTATTTT.

A single count supports this clone. The chain joins TRBV10-3 to TRBJ2-3; 9 bases agree with TRBD1. Germline V gene data show CDR1 as ENHRY and CDR2 as SYGVKD. Unmatched junction bases numbered 7, after V lost 4 bases and J lost 5 bases. This CDR3 region has 15 residues. The CDR3 loop is CAISVGGQGGDTQYF. CDR3 DNA: TGTGCCATCAGTGTCGGGGGACAGGGCGGAGATACGCAGTATTTT.